Listed here are 29 T cell receptor beta chains from one sample, sequenced in a study of blood T cell repertoires in COVID-19. The protocol was immunoSEQ multiplex PCR, while the TCRdb copy is restricted to in-frame clones and leaves out a portion. The repertoire includes some 400,000 clones, just over 90% of them detected once, and about 0.86% sits in the top ten. The material sequenced was PBMCs or T cells enriched from blood (not recorded which). These receptors all come from a woman aged 40-49 years who had been exposed to COVID-19.

The rearrangement links TRBV10-3 to TRBJ1-5; D call uncertain. Germline V gene data show CDR1 as ENHRY and CDR2 as SYGVKD. CDR3 length: 13 residues. V was clipped by 1 base and J by 4 bases, with 5 bases between them. CDR3 amino acids: CAISELRNQPQHF. The CDR3 DNA reads TGTGCCATCAGTGAGTTGAGGAATCAGCCCCAGCATTTT.

J is TRBJ2-1 and V is TRBV7-9, with 9 bases aligning to TRBD2. This CDR3 has 15 amino acids. Germline CDR1 reads SEHNR; CDR2 reads FQNEAQ (reference sequence). After removal of 5 bases from V and 4 bases from J, the junction contained 6 bases not matched to a gene. CDR3 sequence reads: CASSGGTSSYNEQFF. The CDR3 DNA reads TGTGCCAGCAGCGGTGGGACTAGCAGTTACAATGAGCAGTTCTTC.

The chain joins TRBV27 to TRBJ2-7; 8 bases fit TRBD1. Germline V gene lookup returns CDR1 MNHEY and CDR2 SMNVEV (reference sequence). V trimming: 3 bases; J trimming: 3 bases; junction bases outside the gene matches: 10. This CDR3 comprises 16 residues. The CDR3 reads CASSFTAAGGRYEQYF. In DNA, the CDR3 is TGTGCCAGCAGTTTCACGGCGGCAGGGGGCCGCTACGAGCAGTACTTC.

The chain uses TRBV5-4 and TRBJ2-7; D not certain. Per the germline V gene, CDR1 is SGHNT and CDR2 is YYREEE (reference sequence). The CDR3 sequence is 15 residues long. Trimming pared 1 base from V and 0 bases from J, leaving 11 bases between. DNA for the CDR3: TGTGCCAGCAGCTTGCTCCCGGTTTCCTCCTACGAGCAGTACTTC. Translation gives CASSLLPVSSYEQYF.

The chain joins TRBV7-3 to TRBJ2-1, with TRBD2 identical over 9 bases. CDR3 length equals 18 residues. The V gene end was trimmed by 2 bases and the J gene end by 8 bases; junction bases not matched to a gene: 16. Per germline, CDR1 SGHTA and CDR2 FQGTGA. The CDR3 region has the DNA TGTGCCAGCAGCTTAGGGTTCGGTAGCGGGAGTGTTGGAGATGAGCAGTTCTTC. It translates to CASSLGFGSGSVGDEQFF.

V is TRBV5-1 and J is TRBJ1-6; maybe TRBD1 (5 bases). Trimming cost V 2 bases and J 4 bases, with 13 bases left between them. Looked up from germline, CDR1 is SGHRS and CDR2 is YFSETQ. CDR3 length: 16 residues. The CDR3 nucleotides read TGCGCCAGCAGCTTAGCAGGGCCCGGTTATAATTCACCCCTCCACTTT. It codes for CASSLAGPGYNSPLHF.

V is TRBV4-2 and J is TRBJ2-1, with D possibly being TRBD1 (7 bases). The V and J ends lost 4 bases and 0 bases respectively, with 13 bases between them. The CDR3 runs to 16 residues. Germline CDR1 is LGHNA and CDR2 is YNFKEQ. CDR3 in amino acids: CASSLGGDSSYNEQFF. The CDR3 bases are TGTGCCAGCAGCCTAGGAGGGGACAGCTCCTACAATGAGCAGTTCTTC.

The chain carries TRBV30 and TRBJ2-1, with 13 bases identical to TRBD2. Germline CDR1 is GTSNPN and CDR2 is SVGIG (reference sequence). This CDR3 spans 15 amino acids. V shed 4 bases, J shed 10 bases, and the junction held 10 bases outside the gene matches. CDR3 in amino acids: CAWNPGLAGVKEQFF. CDR3 DNA: TGTGCCTGGAACCCTGGACTAGCGGGAGTTAAGGAGCAGTTCTTC.

The chain links TRBV5-1 to TRBJ2-2; 7 nucleotides align to TRBD2. V shed 1 base and J 7 bases; nucleotides not matched to a gene: 7. Germline V gene data show CDR1 as SGHRS and CDR2 as YFSETQ. This CDR3 has 15 amino acids. Written as DNA, the CDR3 is TGCGCCAGCAGCTTGATGAGCGGGGCTGTCGGGGAGCTGTTTTTT. It encodes CASSLMSGAVGELFF.

The CDR3 DNA is TGTGCCAGCAGTTCGGGGGGAACTAACACCGGGGAGCTGTTTTTT. It yields the protein CASSSGGTNTGELFF. The genes are TRBV28 and TRBJ2-2; 7 positions match TRBD2. The CDR3 runs 15 residues. J lost 2 bases, V lost 4 bases, and 4 bases had no gene match. Germline CDR1 reads MDHEN; CDR2 reads SYDVKM.

The V and J genes are TRBV4-3 and TRBJ2-1, with 9 bases fitting TRBD2. CDR1 is LGHNA, CDR2 YSLEER, per germline. CDR3 length equals 18 residues. Trimming took 0 bases from V and 2 from J; bases not matched to a gene: 8. Written as DNA, the CDR3 is TGCGCCAGCAGCCAAGATCTGGTGGCTAGCGGGGCCTACAATGAGCAGTTCTTC. Residues: CASSQDLVASGAYNEQFF.

The V gene is TRBV4-1, the J gene TRBJ1-4, with D possibly being TRBD1 (5 bases). The CDR3 has 16 amino acids. CDR1 is MGHRA, CDR2 YSYEKL, per germline. The V end was cut by 0 bases, the J end by 5 bases, with 13 bases between. The CDR3 DNA reads TGCGCCAGCAGCCAAGATCGAACAGGCCCGAATGAAAAACTGTTTTTT. As protein: CASSQDRTGPNEKLFF.

The chain is built from TRBV6-4 and TRBJ2-5; 8 nucleotides line up with TRBD1. This CDR3 has 16 residues. With 3 bases clipped from V and 2 bases from J, the junction kept 8 bases outside the gene matches. Looked up from germline, CDR1 is MRHNA and CDR2 is SNTAGT. CDR3 sequence: CASSEPPDRVQETQYF. CDR3 sequence (DNA): TGTGCCAGCAGTGAACCCCCGGACAGGGTACAAGAGACCCAGTACTTC.

The chain joins TRBV5-1 to TRBJ2-5; possible D gene TRBD2, 6 bases. The CDR3 is made up of 15 amino acids. CDR1 SGHRS and CDR2 YFSETQ come from the germline V gene. V lost 4 bases to trimming and J lost 5 bases, with 18 bases between them. The CDR3 coding sequence is TGCGCCAGCAGCCTGACGGGGCAGGGAGGTGAGACCCAGTACTTC. It encodes CASSLTGQGGETQYF.

CDR3 sequence: CATQDRRGGYTF. The CDR3, as DNA: TGTGCCACCCAGGACAGGAGGGGCGGCTACACCTTC. The J gene is TRBJ1-2, the V gene TRBV24-1; 7 nucleotides align to TRBD1. V shed 9 bases, J shed 8 bases, and the junction held 8 bases outside the gene matches. CDR3 length: 12 residues. Germline values: CDR1 KGHDR, CDR2 SFDVKD.

As for this clone: Other DNA sequences in the sample encode the same CDR3. The V gene is TRBV30, the J gene TRBJ2-3; 12 bases align to TRBD2. The germline CDR1 and CDR2 sequences are GTSNPN and SVGIG (reference sequence). This CDR3 spans 15 amino acids. Trimming cost V 0 bases and J 3 bases; bases outside gene matches: 1. The CDR3 DNA is TGTGCCTGGAGTGTCCTAGCGGGAGGGACAGATACGCAGTATTTT. Amino acid sequence: CAWSVLAGGTDTQYF.

This chain links TRBV7-9 with TRBJ1-6; TRBD1 matches 10 bases. The CDR3 consists of 16 residues. Germline V gives CDR1 SEHNR, CDR2 FQNEAQ (reference sequence). Trimming cost V 5 bases and J 10 bases; bases outside gene matches: 11. CDR3 sequence reads: CASSTRQGAPRSPLHF. Written as DNA, the CDR3 is TGTGCCAGCAGCACCCGACAGGGGGCCCCCCGATCACCCCTCCACTTT.

This sequence joins TRBV12-3 or TRBV12-4 and TRBJ2-1; a possible D gene is TRBD1 (6 bases). V was trimmed by 2 bases and J by 5 bases, leaving 7 bases between them. This CDR3 spans 13 amino acids. The CDR3 loop reads CASSLWGHNEQFF. The DNA of the CDR3 is TGTGCCAGCAGTTTATGGGGGCACAATGAGCAGTTCTTC.

The rearrangement uses TRBV5-8 and TRBJ1-1; D not resolved. With 0 bases removed from V and 5 bases from J, the gap between germline ends came to 17 bases. The CDR3 length is 16 residues. Germline loops: CDR1 SGHTS, CDR2 YDEGEE. CDR3 amino acids: CASSLDDGRSATEAFF. The CDR3 nucleotides are TGTGCCAGCAGCTTGGATGATGGGAGATCTGCGACTGAAGCTTTCTTT.

This clone was observed a single time. This chain uses TRBV6-2 or TRBV6-3 with TRBJ2-7; no firm D call. The V and J ends lost 2 bases and 5 bases respectively, with 4 bases between them. Germline CDR1 MNHEY, CDR2 SVGEGT. The CDR3 has 11 residues. CDR3 in amino acids: CASSYGHEQYF. The CDR3 DNA reads TGTGCCAGCAGTTACGGGCACGAGCAGTACTTC.

The V gene is TRBV5-1, the J gene TRBJ2-1, with 8 bases aligning to TRBD2. Germline CDR1 and CDR2: SGHRS and YFSETQ. The CDR3 totals 16 residues. Trimming took 1 base from V and 5 from J; bases not matched to a gene: 8. CDR3 nucleotides: TGCGCCAGCAGCTTGTTTCGGGGGGGCCAAAACAATGAGCAGTTCTTC. It is translated as CASSLFRGGQNNEQFF. Looking up the rest from reference TRBV5-1 and TRBJ2-1 gives the full variable domain: KAGVTQTPRYLIKTRGQQVTLSCSPISGHRSVSWYQQTPGQGLQFLFEYFSETQRNKGNFPGRFSGRQFSNSRSEMNVSTLELGDSALYLCASSLFRGGQNNEQFFGPGTRLTVL.

The J gene is TRBJ2-7, the V gene TRBV12-5; D uncertain. Germline V gene lookup returns CDR1 LGHNT and CDR2 FRNRAP. V shed 2 bases and J shed 3 bases, with 14 bases lying between them. This CDR3 has 15 residues. CDR3: CASGLSTGGNYEQYF. DNA for the CDR3: TGTGCTAGTGGTTTGAGTACTGGCGGAAACTACGAGCAGTACTTC. The full variable domain, in which reference TRBV12-5 and TRBJ2-7 provide the parts outside the CDR3, is DARVTQTPRHKVTEMGQEVTMRCQPILGHNTVFWYRQTMMQGLELLAYFRNRAPLDDSGMPKDRFSAEMPDATLATLKIQPSEPRDSAVYFCASGLSTGGNYEQYFGPGTRLTVT.

V is TRBV7-6 and J is TRBJ2-5, with a weak D call TRBD2 (5 bases). The germline gives CDR1 SGHVS, CDR2 FNYEAQ. This CDR3 has 13 residues. V was pared by 2 bases and J by 2 bases, with 6 bases between. The CDR3 reads CASSLRGQETQYF. The CDR3 DNA is TGTGCCAGCAGCTTACGAGGGCAAGAGACCCAGTACTTC.

The chain recombines TRBV5-1 with TRBJ1-4; D possibly corresponds to TRBD1 (6 bases). V dropped 0 bases and J dropped 8 bases, with 11 bases sitting between them. Germline V gene sequence: CDR1 SGHRS, CDR2 YFSETQ. This CDR3 is built from 14 residues. CDR3 nucleotides: TGCGCCAGCAGCTTGGACAGGGTAGAAGAAAAACTGTTTTTT. Translating it yields CASSLDRVEEKLFF.

The chain uses TRBV5-6 and TRBJ1-2; 9 bases are a match to TRBD1. Per germline, CDR1 SGHDT and CDR2 YYEEEE. Losses at the gene ends were 3 bases for V and 8 bases for J; bases not matched to a gene: 11. The CDR3 is 15 amino acids. In nucleotides, the CDR3 is TGTGCCAGCAGCTCTAACAGGGGGCCGTTTCGGGGCTACACCTTC. The encoded protein is CASSSNRGPFRGYTF.

J is TRBJ2-3 and V is TRBV7-9; D remains unclear. V was shortened by 2 bases and J by 3 bases, with 9 bases between the two germline ends. CDR3 length: 14 residues. CDR1 is SEHNR and CDR2 is FQNEAQ in the germline V gene (reference sequence). This CDR3 is CASSLLAGTDTQYF. The DNA of the CDR3 is TGTGCCAGCAGCTTACTGGCAGGAACAGATACGCAGTATTTT.

The rearrangement links TRBV14 to TRBJ1-1, with D possibly TRBD1 on 6 matching bases. CDR1 is SGHDN, CDR2 FVKESK, per germline. Trimming stripped 4 bases from V and 5 bases from J, with 20 bases between. This CDR3 is built from 16 residues. DNA of the CDR3: TGTGCCAGCAGCCCACGATCCAACCCGAGGGGGACTGAAGCTTTCTTT. Protein: CASSPRSNPRGTEAFF.

The chain is built from TRBV3-1 (or the pseudogene TRBV3-2) and TRBJ2-4; a weak D match, TRBD1 (6 bases). This CDR3 has 15 residues. Germline CDR1 reads LGHDT; CDR2 reads YNNKEL (reference sequence). V lost 1 base and J lost 6, with 13 bases in between. In DNA form, the CDR3 reads TGTGCCAGCAGCCAAGGGGGGTCAGGGGCAAACATTCAGTACTTC. The encoded protein is CASSQGGSGANIQYF.

The chain has TRBV23-1 and TRBJ1-3; D is unresolved. TRBV23-1 is assigned to the ORF class and has an uncertain function. There are 16 residues in the CDR3. Trimming stripped 3 bases from V and 8 bases from J, with 20 bases between. CDR3 protein: CASSHRVRPEEDTIYF. CDR3 DNA sequence: TGCGCCAGCAGTCATCGGGTCAGGCCAGAGGAGGACACCATATATTTT.